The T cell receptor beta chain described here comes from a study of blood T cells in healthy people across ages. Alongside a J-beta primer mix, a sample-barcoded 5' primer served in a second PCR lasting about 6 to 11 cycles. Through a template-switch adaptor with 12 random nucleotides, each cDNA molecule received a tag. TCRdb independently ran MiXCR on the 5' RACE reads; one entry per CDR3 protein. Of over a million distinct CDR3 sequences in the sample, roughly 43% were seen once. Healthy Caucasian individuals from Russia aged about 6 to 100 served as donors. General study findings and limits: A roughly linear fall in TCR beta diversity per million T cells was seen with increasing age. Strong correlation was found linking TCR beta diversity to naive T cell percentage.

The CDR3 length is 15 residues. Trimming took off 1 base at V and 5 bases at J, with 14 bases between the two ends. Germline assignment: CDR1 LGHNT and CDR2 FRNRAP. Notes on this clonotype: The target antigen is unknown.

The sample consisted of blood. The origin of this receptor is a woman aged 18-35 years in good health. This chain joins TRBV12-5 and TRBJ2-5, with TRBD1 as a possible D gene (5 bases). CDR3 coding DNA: TGTGCTAGTGGTTTGGAGACAGCTTTTCCGGAGACCCAGTACTTC. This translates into CASGLETAFPETQYF. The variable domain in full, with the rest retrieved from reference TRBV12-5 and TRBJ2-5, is DARVTQTPRHKVTEMGQEVTMRCQPILGHNTVFWYRQTMMQGLELLAYFRNRAPLDDSGMPKDRFSAEMPDATLATLKIQPSEPRDSAVYFCASGLETAFPETQYFGPGTRLLVL.